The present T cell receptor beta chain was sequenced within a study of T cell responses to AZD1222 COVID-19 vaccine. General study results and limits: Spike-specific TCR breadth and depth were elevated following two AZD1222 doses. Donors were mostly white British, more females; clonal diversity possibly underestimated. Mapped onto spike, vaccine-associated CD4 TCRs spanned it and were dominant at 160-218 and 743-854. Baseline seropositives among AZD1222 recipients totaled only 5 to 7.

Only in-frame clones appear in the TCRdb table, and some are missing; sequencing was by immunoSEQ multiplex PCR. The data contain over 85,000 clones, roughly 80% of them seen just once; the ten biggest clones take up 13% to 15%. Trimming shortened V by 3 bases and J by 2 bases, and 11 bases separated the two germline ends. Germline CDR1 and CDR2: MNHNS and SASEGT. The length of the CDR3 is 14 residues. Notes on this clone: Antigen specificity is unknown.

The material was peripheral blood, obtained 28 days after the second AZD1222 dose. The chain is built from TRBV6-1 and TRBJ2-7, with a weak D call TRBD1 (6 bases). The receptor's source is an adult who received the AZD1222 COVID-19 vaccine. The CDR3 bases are TGTGCCAGCAGTGATATCTGGGGGCCCTACGAGCAGTACTTC. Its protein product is CASSDIWGPYEQYF.